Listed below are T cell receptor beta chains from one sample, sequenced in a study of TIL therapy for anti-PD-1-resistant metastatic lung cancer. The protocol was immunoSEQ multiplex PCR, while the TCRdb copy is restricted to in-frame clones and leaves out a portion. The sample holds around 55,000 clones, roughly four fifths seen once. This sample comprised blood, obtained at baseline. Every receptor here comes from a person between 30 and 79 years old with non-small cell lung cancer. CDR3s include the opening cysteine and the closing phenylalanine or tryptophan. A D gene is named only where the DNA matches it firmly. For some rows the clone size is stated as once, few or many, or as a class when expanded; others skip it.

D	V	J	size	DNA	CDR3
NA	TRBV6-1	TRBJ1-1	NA	TGTGCCAGCAGTGAACCCCGGGTAGGGAACACTGAAGCTTTCTTT	CASSEPRVGNTEAFF
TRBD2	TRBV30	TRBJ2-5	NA	TGTGCCTGGAGCCAGCTGGGGGGGAGCCGCCAAGAGACCCAGTACTTC	CAWSQLGGSRQETQYF
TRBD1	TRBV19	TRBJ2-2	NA	TGTGCCAGTAGTACCCAATCCAGACAGGGGTACACCGGGGAGCTGTTTTTT	CASSTQSRQGYTGELFF
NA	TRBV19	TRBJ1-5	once	TGTGCCGCGGGGCCACAGGTCAATCAGCCCCAGCATTTT	CAAGPQVNQPQHF
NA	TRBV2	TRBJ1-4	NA	TGTGCCAGCAGCGGATACAGTACAGATGAAAAACTGTTTTTT	CASSGYSTDEKLFF
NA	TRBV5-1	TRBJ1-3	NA	TGCGCCAGCAGCTTACAGGGCCCAGAGTCGGGAAACACCATATATTTT	CASSLQGPESGNTIYF
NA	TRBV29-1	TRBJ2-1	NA	TGCAGCGTTGACCTGACAGGACCAGAGCAGTTCTTC	CSVDLTGPEQFF
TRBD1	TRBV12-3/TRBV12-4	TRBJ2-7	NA	TGTGCCAGCACCCGACAGGGTCTCGACGAGCAGTACTTC	CASTRQGLDEQYF
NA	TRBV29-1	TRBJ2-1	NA	TGCAGCGTTGAAGGAGGACTTGTGAATGAGCAGTTCTTC	CSVEGGLVNEQFF
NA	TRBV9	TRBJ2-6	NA	TGTGCCAGCAGCGTTTCCAGTACGGGGGCCAACGTCCTGACTTTC	CASSVSSTGANVLTF
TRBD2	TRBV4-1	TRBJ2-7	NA	TGCGCCAGCAGCCCTTTGGGACTACCATACGAGCAGTACTTC	CASSPLGLPYEQYF
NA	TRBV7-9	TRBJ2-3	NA	TGTGCCAGCAGCCCAAGGGGCCCAGATACGCAGTATTTT	CASSPRGPDTQYF
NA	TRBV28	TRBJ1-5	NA	TGTGCCAGCAGCCCGACCTTACTGATCCTAAATAGCAATCAGCCCCAGCATTTT	CASSPTLLILNSNQPQHF
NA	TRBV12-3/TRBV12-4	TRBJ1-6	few	TGTGCCAGCAGTTTGGCAGAAAATTCACCCCTCCACTTT	CASSLAENSPLHF
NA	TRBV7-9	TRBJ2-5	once	TGTGCCAGCAGCTTCCAGGCCAGAGAGACCCAGTACTTC	CASSFQARETQYF
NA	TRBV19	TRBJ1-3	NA	TGTGCCAGTAGTAGTACGATTTACTCTGGAAACACCATATATTTT	CASSSTIYSGNTIYF
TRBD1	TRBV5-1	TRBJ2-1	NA	TGCGCCAGCACCCTACAGGGGTCTGACAATGAGCAGTTCTTC	CASTLQGSDNEQFF
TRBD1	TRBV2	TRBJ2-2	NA	TGTGCCAGCGGTCCAGGGACAGGGAACACCGGGGAGCTGTTTTTT	CASGPGTGNTGELFF
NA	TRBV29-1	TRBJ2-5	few	TGCAGCTCCTGGGGCTTACAAGAGACCCAGTACTTC	CSSWGLQETQYF
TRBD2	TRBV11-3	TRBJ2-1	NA	TGTGCCAGCAGCCCTCCCGGGACTAGCGGGGGCCCCTACAATGAGCAGTTCTTC	CASSPPGTSGGPYNEQFF
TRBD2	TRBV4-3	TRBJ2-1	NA	TGCGCCAGCAGCCAGGATCGACTAGCGGGGGGAAACAATGAGCAGTTCTTC	CASSQDRLAGGNNEQFF
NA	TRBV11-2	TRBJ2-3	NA	TGTGCCAGCAGCCCATGGGAAGAGGGCACAGATACGCAGTATTTT	CASSPWEEGTDTQYF
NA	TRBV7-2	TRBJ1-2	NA	TGTGCCAGCAGCTTATTCGAGGGTGGCTACACCTTC	CASSLFEGGYTF
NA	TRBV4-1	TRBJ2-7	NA	TGCGCCAGCAGCCAAGATACAGGGTCGGGGGAGCAGTACTTC	CASSQDTGSGEQYF
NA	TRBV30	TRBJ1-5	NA	TGTGCCTGGAGTGGTCGGGGCGATCAGCCCCAGCATTTT	CAWSGRGDQPQHF
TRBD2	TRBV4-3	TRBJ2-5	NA	TGCGCCAGCAGCCAATCAACCGGGACTAGCGGGGAAGAGACCCAGTACTTC	CASSQSTGTSGEETQYF
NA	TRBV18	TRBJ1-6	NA	TGTGCCAGCTCACCCAACTCCATAAGTGCCGATAATTCACCCCTCCACTTT	CASSPNSISADNSPLHF
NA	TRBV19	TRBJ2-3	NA	TGTGCCAGTAGTATAGCAGGGAATTACGCTAATACGCAGTATTTT	CASSIAGNYANTQYF
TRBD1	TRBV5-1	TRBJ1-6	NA	TGCGCCAGCAGCTCGAATCCGGGACAGGGGCAGAATTCACCCCTCCACTTT	CASSSNPGQGQNSPLHF
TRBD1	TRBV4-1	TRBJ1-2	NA	TGCGCCAGCAGCGAGATAGGCAGGGGGCGCAGGGGCTACACCTTC	CASSEIGRGRRGYTF
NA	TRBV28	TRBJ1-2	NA	TGTGCCAGCAGTTTGGGGAACTCAGGTATAGGCTACACCTTC	CASSLGNSGIGYTF